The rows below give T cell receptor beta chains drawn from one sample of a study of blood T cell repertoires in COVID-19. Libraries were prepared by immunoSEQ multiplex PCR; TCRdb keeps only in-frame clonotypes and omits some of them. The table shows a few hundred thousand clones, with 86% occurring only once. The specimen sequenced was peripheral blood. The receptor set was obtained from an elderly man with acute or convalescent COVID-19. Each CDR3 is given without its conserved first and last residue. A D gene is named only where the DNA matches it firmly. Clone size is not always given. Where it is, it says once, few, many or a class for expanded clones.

CDR3aa: ASSPARTEKGKAF; abundance: NA; j_gene: TRBJ1-1; d_gene: NA; v_gene: TRBV5-1
CDR3aa: ASRIQGWATEAF; abundance: NA; j_gene: TRBJ1-1; d_gene: NA; v_gene: TRBV3-1/TRBV3-2
CDR3aa: ASSSQGNTEAF; abundance: NA; j_gene: TRBJ1-1; d_gene: NA; v_gene: TRBV5-1
CDR3aa: ASRGQVSYEQY; abundance: NA; j_gene: TRBJ2-7; d_gene: NA; v_gene: TRBV25-1
CDR3aa: ASSPDNANYGYT; abundance: NA; j_gene: TRBJ1-2; d_gene: NA; v_gene: TRBV5-6
CDR3aa: ASSLEYQNYGYT; abundance: NA; j_gene: TRBJ1-2; d_gene: NA; v_gene: TRBV7-9
CDR3aa: ASRDRGTEQF; abundance: NA; j_gene: TRBJ2-1; d_gene: TRBD1; v_gene: TRBV12-3/TRBV12-4
CDR3aa: ASSIGRGFAISEQF; abundance: NA; j_gene: TRBJ2-1; d_gene: NA; v_gene: TRBV19
CDR3aa: ASRLDGAPGAQH; abundance: NA; j_gene: TRBJ1-5; d_gene: NA; v_gene: TRBV19
CDR3aa: ASSGGTGGNQPQH; abundance: NA; j_gene: TRBJ1-5; d_gene: TRBD1; v_gene: TRBV27
CDR3aa: ASSRSGTNTGELF; abundance: NA; j_gene: TRBJ2-2; d_gene: NA; v_gene: TRBV6-5
CDR3aa: SVGDFYGYT; abundance: NA; j_gene: TRBJ1-2; d_gene: NA; v_gene: TRBV29-1
CDR3aa: ASSLGTGNQPQH; abundance: NA; j_gene: TRBJ1-5; d_gene: TRBD1; v_gene: TRBV5-1
CDR3aa: ASSYIGLSGNTIY; abundance: few; j_gene: TRBJ1-3; d_gene: NA; v_gene: TRBV7-6
CDR3aa: SATGNTEAF; abundance: once; j_gene: TRBJ1-1; d_gene: NA; v_gene: TRBV20-1
CDR3aa: SARGPGKLF; abundance: NA; j_gene: TRBJ1-4; d_gene: NA; v_gene: TRBV20-1
CDR3aa: ASSIGLILNTEAF; abundance: NA; j_gene: TRBJ1-1; d_gene: NA; v_gene: TRBV19
CDR3aa: ASSWSTGATGELF; abundance: NA; j_gene: TRBJ2-2; d_gene: TRBD1; v_gene: TRBV7-6
CDR3aa: ASSTPSDSSPRKAF; abundance: NA; j_gene: TRBJ1-1; d_gene: NA; v_gene: TRBV19
CDR3aa: ASSPLQGFAEQY; abundance: NA; j_gene: TRBJ2-7; d_gene: NA; v_gene: TRBV18
CDR3aa: ASSLPSGQGDYGYT; abundance: NA; j_gene: TRBJ1-2; d_gene: TRBD1; v_gene: TRBV19
CDR3aa: SVRGGWIVNTEAF; abundance: NA; j_gene: TRBJ1-1; d_gene: NA; v_gene: TRBV29-1
CDR3aa: ASSPFTGSSYNSPLH; abundance: NA; j_gene: TRBJ1-6; d_gene: NA; v_gene: TRBV3-1/TRBV3-2
CDR3aa: ASRAGAVRGYT; abundance: few; j_gene: TRBJ1-2; d_gene: NA; v_gene: TRBV6-4
CDR3aa: ASSPDAGIYTEAF; abundance: few; j_gene: TRBJ1-1; d_gene: NA; v_gene: TRBV7-9
CDR3aa: ASSPSRKETQY; abundance: NA; j_gene: TRBJ2-5; d_gene: NA; v_gene: TRBV19
CDR3aa: ASSEPTGTGNPGEQY; abundance: NA; j_gene: TRBJ2-7; d_gene: TRBD1; v_gene: TRBV28
CDR3aa: ATSRGGSSYNEQF; abundance: NA; j_gene: TRBJ2-1; d_gene: NA; v_gene: TRBV15
CDR3aa: ASSTGTGGGYEQF; abundance: few; j_gene: TRBJ2-1; d_gene: TRBD1; v_gene: TRBV7-7
CDR3aa: ASSRTGTGGREQF; abundance: NA; j_gene: TRBJ2-1; d_gene: TRBD1; v_gene: TRBV6-5
CDR3aa: ASSFGQGPRST; abundance: NA; j_gene: TRBJ1-2; d_gene: NA; v_gene: TRBV28
CDR3aa: ASSPRQGGNQPQH; abundance: NA; j_gene: TRBJ1-5; d_gene: TRBD1; v_gene: TRBV18
CDR3aa: ASSIRGVGGVSPLH; abundance: NA; j_gene: TRBJ1-6; d_gene: NA; v_gene: TRBV19
CDR3aa: ASSPGLAGVLPDTQY; abundance: NA; j_gene: TRBJ2-3; d_gene: TRBD2; v_gene: TRBV18
CDR3aa: ASSFGQGHNTGELF; abundance: NA; j_gene: TRBJ2-2; d_gene: TRBD1; v_gene: TRBV5-4
CDR3aa: ASSLQGGGGNTIY; abundance: NA; j_gene: TRBJ1-3; d_gene: NA; v_gene: TRBV7-9
CDR3aa: ASPLTREGRPDTQY; abundance: once; j_gene: TRBJ2-3; d_gene: TRBD2; v_gene: TRBV5-1
CDR3aa: ASSLSAGENEQF; abundance: NA; j_gene: TRBJ2-1; d_gene: TRBD2; v_gene: TRBV7-2
CDR3aa: ASSLGGTTNEQF; abundance: NA; j_gene: TRBJ2-1; d_gene: TRBD2; v_gene: TRBV7-9
CDR3aa: ASRPSGGTDTQY; abundance: once; j_gene: TRBJ2-3; d_gene: TRBD2; v_gene: TRBV28
CDR3aa: ATSDGQGIGEKLF; abundance: few; j_gene: TRBJ1-4; d_gene: TRBD1; v_gene: TRBV24-1